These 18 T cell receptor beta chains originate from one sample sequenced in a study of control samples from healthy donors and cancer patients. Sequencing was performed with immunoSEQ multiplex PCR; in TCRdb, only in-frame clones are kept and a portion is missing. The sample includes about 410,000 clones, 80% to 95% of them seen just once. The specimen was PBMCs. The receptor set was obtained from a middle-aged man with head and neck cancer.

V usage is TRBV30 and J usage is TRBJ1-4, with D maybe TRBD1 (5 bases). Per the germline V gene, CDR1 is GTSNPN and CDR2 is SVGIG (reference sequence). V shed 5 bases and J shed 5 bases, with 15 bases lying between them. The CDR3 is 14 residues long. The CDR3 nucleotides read TGTGCCTGGTCTCCGGACATTCAGAATGAAAAACTGTTTTTT. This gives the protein CAWSPDIQNEKLFF.

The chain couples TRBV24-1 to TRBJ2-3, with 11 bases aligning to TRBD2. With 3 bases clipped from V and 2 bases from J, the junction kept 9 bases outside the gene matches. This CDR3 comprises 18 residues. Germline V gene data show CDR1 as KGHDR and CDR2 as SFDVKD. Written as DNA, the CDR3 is TGTGCCACCAGTGATCGACCTTCTAGCGGGAGGCACACAGATACGCAGTATTTT. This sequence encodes CATSDRPSSGRHTDTQYF.

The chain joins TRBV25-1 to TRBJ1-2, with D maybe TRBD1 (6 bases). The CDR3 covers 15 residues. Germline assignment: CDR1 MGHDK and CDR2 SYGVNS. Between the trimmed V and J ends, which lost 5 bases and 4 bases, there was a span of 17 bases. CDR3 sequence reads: CASSHEGGALYGYTF. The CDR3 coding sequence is TGTGCCAGCAGTCATGAGGGGGGGGCCCTCTATGGCTACACCTTC.

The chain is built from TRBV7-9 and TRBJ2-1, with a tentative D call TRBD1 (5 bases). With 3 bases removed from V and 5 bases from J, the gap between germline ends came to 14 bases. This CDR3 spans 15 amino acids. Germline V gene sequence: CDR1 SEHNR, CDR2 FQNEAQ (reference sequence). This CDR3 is CASSFPQGSDNEQFF. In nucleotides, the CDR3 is TGTGCCAGCAGCTTCCCGCAGGGTTCAGACAATGAGCAGTTCTTC.

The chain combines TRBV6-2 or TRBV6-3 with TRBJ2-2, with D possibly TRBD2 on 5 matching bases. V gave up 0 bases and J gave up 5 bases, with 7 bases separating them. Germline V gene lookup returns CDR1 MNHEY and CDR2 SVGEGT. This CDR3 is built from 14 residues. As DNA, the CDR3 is TGTGCCAGCAGTTACTCGTGGGAGACCGGGGAGCTGTTTTTT. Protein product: CASSYSWETGELFF.

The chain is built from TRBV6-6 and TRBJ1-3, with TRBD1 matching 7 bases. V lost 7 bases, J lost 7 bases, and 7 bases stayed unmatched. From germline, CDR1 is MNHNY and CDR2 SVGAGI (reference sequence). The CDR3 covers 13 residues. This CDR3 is CASKGGTVNTIYF. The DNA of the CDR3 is TGTGCCAGCAAGGGAGGGACAGTCAACACCATATATTTT.

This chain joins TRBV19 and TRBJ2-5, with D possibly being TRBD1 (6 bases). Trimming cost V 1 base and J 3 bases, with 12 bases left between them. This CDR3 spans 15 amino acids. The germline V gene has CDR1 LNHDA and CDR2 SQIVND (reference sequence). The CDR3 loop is CASSIVTGRKETQYF. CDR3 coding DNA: TGTGCCAGTAGTATAGTTACAGGGCGAAAAGAGACCCAGTACTTC.

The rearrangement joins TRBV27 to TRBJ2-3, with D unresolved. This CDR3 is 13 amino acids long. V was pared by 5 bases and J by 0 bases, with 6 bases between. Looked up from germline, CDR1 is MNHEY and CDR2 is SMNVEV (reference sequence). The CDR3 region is CASSGSSTDTQYF. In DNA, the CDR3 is TGTGCCAGCAGTGGATCTAGCACAGATACGCAGTATTTT.

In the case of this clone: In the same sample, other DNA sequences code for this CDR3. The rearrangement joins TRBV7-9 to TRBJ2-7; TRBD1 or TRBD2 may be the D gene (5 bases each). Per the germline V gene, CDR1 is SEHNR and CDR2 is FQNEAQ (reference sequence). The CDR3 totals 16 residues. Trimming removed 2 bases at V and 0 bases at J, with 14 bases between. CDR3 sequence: CASSLFRGEGSYEQYF. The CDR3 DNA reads TGTGCCAGCAGCTTATTCCGAGGGGAAGGCTCCTACGAGCAGTACTTC. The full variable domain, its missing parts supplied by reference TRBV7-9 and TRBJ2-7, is DTGVSQNPRHKITKRGQNVTFRCDPISEHNRLYWYRQTLGQGPEFLTYFQNEAQLEKSRLLSDRFSAERPKGSFSTLEIQRTEQGDSAMYLCASSLFRGEGSYEQYFGPGTRLTVT.

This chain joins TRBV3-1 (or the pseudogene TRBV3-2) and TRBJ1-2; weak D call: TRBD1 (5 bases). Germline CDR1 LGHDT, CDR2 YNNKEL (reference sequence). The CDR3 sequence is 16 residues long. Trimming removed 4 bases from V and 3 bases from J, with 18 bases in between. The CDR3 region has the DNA TGTGCCAGCAGCCCTTTCTTTCAGGGAGAATACTATGGCTACACCTTC. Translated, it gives CASSPFFQGEYYGYTF.

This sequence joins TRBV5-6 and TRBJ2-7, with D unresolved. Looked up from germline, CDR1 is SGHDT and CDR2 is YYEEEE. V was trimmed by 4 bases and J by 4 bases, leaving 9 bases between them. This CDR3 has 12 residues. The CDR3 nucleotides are TGTGCCAGCAGCGGCTTGGCGTACGAGCAGTACTTC. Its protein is CASSGLAYEQYF.

The CDR3 sequence: CATSPPVVRDHRDNEQFF. In nucleotides, the CDR3 is TGTGCCACCAGCCCCCCGGTAGTGCGGGACCACAGGGACAATGAGCAGTTCTTC. The V gene is TRBV15, the J gene TRBJ2-1; D is possibly TRBD1 or TRBD2 (6 bases each). V lost 5 bases, J lost 5 bases, and 25 bases lay in between. This CDR3 has 18 amino acids. Germline loops: CDR1 LNHNV, CDR2 YYDKDF (reference sequence).

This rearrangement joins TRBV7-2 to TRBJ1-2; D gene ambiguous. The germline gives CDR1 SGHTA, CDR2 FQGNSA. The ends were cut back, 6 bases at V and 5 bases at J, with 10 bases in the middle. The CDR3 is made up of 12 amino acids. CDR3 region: CASSKDGYGYTF. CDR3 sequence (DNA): TGTGCCAGCAGTAAGGACGGATATGGCTACACCTTC.

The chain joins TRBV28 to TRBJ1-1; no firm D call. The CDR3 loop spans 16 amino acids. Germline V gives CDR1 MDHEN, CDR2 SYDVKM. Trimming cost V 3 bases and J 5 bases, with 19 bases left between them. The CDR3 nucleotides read TGTGCCAGCAGTTTTTGGTCAGCCTCCTTGGGGACTGAAGCTTTCTTT. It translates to CASSFWSASLGTEAFF.

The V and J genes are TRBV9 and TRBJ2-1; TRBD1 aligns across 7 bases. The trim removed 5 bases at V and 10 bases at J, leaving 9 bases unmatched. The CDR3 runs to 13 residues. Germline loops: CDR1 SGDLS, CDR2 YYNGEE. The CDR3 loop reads CASSPVRGQEQFF. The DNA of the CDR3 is TGTGCCAGCAGTCCTGTAAGGGGGCAAGAGCAGTTCTTC. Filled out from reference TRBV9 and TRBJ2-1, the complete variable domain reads DSGVTQTPKHLITATGQRVTLRCSPRSGDLSVYWYQQSLDQGLQFLIQYYNGEERAKGNILERFSAQQFPDLHSELNLSSLELGDSALYFCASSPVRGQEQFFGPGTRLTVL.

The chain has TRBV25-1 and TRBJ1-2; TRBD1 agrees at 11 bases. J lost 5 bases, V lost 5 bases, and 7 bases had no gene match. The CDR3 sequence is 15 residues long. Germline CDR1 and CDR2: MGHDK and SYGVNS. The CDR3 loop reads CASSLAGQGVYGYTF. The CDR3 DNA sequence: TGTGCCAGCAGTCTTGCGGGACAGGGGGTTTATGGCTACACCTTC.

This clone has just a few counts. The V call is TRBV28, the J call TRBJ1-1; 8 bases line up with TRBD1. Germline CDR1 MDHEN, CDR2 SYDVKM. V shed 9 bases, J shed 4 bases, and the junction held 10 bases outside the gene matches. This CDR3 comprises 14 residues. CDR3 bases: TGTGCCAGTATCAAACAGGGGGGCGGCACTGAAGCTTTCTTT. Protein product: CASIKQGGGTEAFF.

CDR3 sequence reads: CASSPAGGSYEQYF. DNA of the CDR3: TGTGCCAGCAGTCCAGCGGGAGGGTCCTACGAGCAGTACTTC. The chain has TRBV27 and TRBJ2-7; 10 bases line up with TRBD2. Germline CDR1 reads MNHEY; CDR2 reads SMNVEV (reference sequence). The CDR3 loop spans 14 amino acids. Trimming at V came to 5 bases and at J to 1 base, leaving 2 bases not matched to a gene.